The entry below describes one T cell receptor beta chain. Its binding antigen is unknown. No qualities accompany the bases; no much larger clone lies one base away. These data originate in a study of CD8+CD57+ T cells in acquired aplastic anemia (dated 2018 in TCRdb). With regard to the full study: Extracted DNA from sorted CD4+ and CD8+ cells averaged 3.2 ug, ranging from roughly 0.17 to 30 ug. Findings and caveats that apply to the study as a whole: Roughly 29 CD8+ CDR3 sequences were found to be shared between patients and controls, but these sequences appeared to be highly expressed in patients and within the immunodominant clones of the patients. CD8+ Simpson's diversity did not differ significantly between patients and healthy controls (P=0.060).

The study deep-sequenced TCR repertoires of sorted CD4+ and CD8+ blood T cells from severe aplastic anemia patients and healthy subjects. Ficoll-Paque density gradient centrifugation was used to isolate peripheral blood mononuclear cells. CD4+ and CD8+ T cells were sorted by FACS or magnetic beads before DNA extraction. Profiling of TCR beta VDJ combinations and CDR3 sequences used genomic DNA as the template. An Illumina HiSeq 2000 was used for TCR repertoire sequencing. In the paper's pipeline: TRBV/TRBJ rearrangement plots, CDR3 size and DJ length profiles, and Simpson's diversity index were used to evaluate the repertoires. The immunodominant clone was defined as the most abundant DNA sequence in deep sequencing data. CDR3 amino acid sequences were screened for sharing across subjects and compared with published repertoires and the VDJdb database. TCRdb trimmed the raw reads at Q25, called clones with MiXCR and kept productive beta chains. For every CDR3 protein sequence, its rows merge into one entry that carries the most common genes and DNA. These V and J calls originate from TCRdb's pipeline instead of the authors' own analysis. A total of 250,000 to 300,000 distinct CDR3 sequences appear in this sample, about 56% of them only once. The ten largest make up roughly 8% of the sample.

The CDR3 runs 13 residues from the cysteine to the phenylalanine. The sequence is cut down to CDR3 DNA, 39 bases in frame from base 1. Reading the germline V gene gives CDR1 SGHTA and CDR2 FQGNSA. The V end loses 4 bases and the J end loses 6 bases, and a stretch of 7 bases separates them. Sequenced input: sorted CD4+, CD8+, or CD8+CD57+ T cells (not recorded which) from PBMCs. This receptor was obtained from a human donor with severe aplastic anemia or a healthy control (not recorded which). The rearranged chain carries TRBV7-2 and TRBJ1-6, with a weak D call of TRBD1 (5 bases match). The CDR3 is CASSSDSNSPLHF. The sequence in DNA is TGTGCCAGCAGCTCAGACAGTAATTCACCCCTCCACTTT.